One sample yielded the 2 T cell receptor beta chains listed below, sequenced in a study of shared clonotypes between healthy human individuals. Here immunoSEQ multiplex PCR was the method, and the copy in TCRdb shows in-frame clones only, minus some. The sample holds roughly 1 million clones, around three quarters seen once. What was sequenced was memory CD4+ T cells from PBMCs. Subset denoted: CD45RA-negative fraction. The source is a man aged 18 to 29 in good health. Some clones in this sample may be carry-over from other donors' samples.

CDR3 residues: CASRSSPGQETQYF. CDR3 DNA sequence: TGTGCCAGCAGGTCTAGCCCGGGGCAAGAGACCCAGTACTTC. The chain combines TRBV28 with TRBJ2-5; D perhaps matches TRBD2 (5 bases). The V end lost 6 bases, the J end lost 2 bases, and 13 bases lay between the germline ends. CDR3 length equals 14 residues. In germline, CDR1 is MDHEN, CDR2 SYDVKM.

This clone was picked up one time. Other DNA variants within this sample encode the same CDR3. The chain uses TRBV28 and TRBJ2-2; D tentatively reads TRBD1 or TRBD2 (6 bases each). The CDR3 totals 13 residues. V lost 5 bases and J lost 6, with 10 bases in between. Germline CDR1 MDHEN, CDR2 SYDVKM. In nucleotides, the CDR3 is TGTGCCAGCAGTCTAGGGGGGCCCGGGGAGCTGTTTTTT. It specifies CASSLGGPGELFF.